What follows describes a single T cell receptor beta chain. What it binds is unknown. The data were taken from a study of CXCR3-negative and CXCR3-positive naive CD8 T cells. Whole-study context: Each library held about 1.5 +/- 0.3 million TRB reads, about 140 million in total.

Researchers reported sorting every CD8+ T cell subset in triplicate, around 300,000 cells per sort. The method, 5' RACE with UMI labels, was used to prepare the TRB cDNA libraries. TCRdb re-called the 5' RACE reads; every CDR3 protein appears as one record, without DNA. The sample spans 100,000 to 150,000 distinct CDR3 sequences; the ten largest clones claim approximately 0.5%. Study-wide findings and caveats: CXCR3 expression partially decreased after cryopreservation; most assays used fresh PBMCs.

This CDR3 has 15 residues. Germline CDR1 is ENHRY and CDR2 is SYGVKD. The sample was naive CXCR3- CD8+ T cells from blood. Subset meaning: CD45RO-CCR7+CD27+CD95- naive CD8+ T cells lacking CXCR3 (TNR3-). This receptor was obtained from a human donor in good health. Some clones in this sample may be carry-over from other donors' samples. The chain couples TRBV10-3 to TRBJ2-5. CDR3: CAISESLHLQETQYF.